The 30 T cell receptor beta chains below come from one sample, sequenced in a study of T cells in Graves' hyperthyroidism and ophthalmopathy. Researchers took RNA transcripts and amplified the TCR beta CDR3 regions from them. HTBI primers drove first-round RT-PCR of the TCR CDR3. TCRdb reprocessed the multiplex PCR reads with MiXCR, giving one entry per CDR3 protein. The sample holds under 300,000 distinct CDR3 sequences, about 14% seen once. Sequences were obtained from blood. All receptors derive from a woman aged 30 to 39 with Graves' hyperthyroidism that later progressed to Graves' ophthalmopathy.

This clonotype was seen ten or more times. The J gene is TRBJ1-5, the V gene TRBV7-2, with D maybe TRBD1 (6 bases). CDR3 length equals 17 residues. CDR1 SGHTA and CDR2 FQGNSA come from the germline V gene. Trimming took off 7 bases at V and 0 bases at J, with 19 bases between the two ends. CDR3 DNA sequence: TGTGCCAGCACCCCGACAGGTGAATCTTATAGCAATCAGCCCCAGCATTTT. It specifies CASTPTGESYSNQPQHF.

Ten or more counts support this clonotype. The CDR3 sequence: CASSLTRGPTNEKLFF. CDR3 coding DNA: TGTGCCAGCAGTTTAACCAGGGGGCCTACTAATGAAAAACTGTTTTTT. The V and J genes are TRBV27 and TRBJ1-4; TRBD1 matches at 8 bases. Germline V CDR1 and CDR2: MNHEY, SMNVEV (reference sequence). V lost 2 bases and J lost 2; bases outside the gene matches: 4. The CDR3 loop spans 16 amino acids.

This clonotype has at least ten counts. The V gene is TRBV7-9, the J gene TRBJ2-1; 13 positions match TRBD2. Germline assignment: CDR1 SEHNR and CDR2 FQNEAQ (reference sequence). Trimming cost V 5 bases and J 10 bases; bases outside gene matches: 11. The CDR3 runs to 16 residues. In nucleotides, the CDR3 is TGTGCCAGCAGCCCTCGGACTAGCGGGAGTTCGGGGGAGCAGTTCTTC. Protein: CASSPRTSGSSGEQFF. Together with reference TRBV7-9 and TRBJ2-1, the CDR3 gives the full variable domain: DTGVSQNPRHKITKRGQNVTFRCDPISEHNRLYWYRQTLGQGPEFLTYFQNEAQLEKSRLLSDRFSAERPKGSFSTLEIQRTEQGDSAMYLCASSPRTSGSSGEQFFGPGTRLTVL.

This clonotype has a count of ten or more. The V gene is TRBV3-1, the J gene TRBJ1-2, with no clear D. Germline V CDR1 and CDR2: LGHDT, YNNKEL (reference sequence). V shed 3 bases and J shed 5 bases, with 13 bases lying between them. The CDR3 runs 14 residues. This chain's CDR3 is CASSQPGLKYGYTF. CDR3 nucleotides: TGTGCCAGCAGCCAGCCAGGACTGAAATATGGCTACACCTTC.

The gene calls are TRBV28 and TRBJ2-2, with 7 bases aligning to TRBD2. The junction had 9 bases not matched to a gene; V was cut back by 7 bases and J by 7 bases. This CDR3 spans 14 amino acids. In germline, CDR1 is MDHEN, CDR2 SYDVKM. The CDR3: CASKEAGAGGELFF. CDR3 DNA sequence: TGTGCCAGCAAGGAGGCGGGAGCCGGCGGGGAGCTGTTTTTT.

The sample holds many counts of this clonotype. The V call is TRBV13, the J call TRBJ2-5, with 7 bases aligning to TRBD1. CDR1 PRHDT and CDR2 FYEKMQ come from the germline V gene (reference sequence). The CDR3 covers 14 residues. Germline trimming cut 6 bases from V and 4 bases from J; bases unmatched to any gene: 8. CDR3: CASRLQGMGETQYF. The CDR3 DNA is TGTGCCAGCAGGCTACAGGGGATGGGAGAGACCCAGTACTTC.

Notes on this clonotype: This may stem from a read error, because a much larger clone lies one nucleotide away. The chain recombines TRBV7-2 with TRBJ2-7; 8 bases fit TRBD2. The V gene's germline CDR1 is SGHTA and CDR2 FQGNSA. CDR3 length: 14 amino acids. V dropped 5 bases and J dropped 0; count of bases not matched to a gene: 3. In DNA form, the CDR3 reads TGTGCCAGCAGCACCGGGACTAGCTCCTACGAGCAGTACTTC. Encoded protein: CASSTGTSSYEQYF.

The J gene is TRBJ2-3, the V gene TRBV9; D not resolved. The CDR3 runs 13 residues. Trimming stripped 3 bases from V and 8 bases from J, with 13 bases between. Germline loops: CDR1 SGDLS, CDR2 YYNGEE. The DNA for the CDR3 is TGTGCCAGCAGCGGCATCGGCCTGGGTACGCAGTATTTT. This gives the protein CASSGIGLGTQYF.

This clonotype appeared many times. V gene TRBV4-3 combines with J gene TRBJ1-1; no clear D. Germline CDR1 and CDR2: LGHNA and YSLEER. The CDR3 contains 13 residues. Trimming left V 6 bases short and J 7 bases short, with 15 bases between. For the CDR3, the DNA is TGCGCCAGCAGTCCCGGCCCGGGTTTTGAAGCTTTCTTT. Translating it yields CASSPGPGFEAFF.

On this clonotype itself: At one of its ends the junction is not consistent with the germline gene, which may arise from a read error. This chain joins TRBV6-2 or TRBV6-3 and TRBJ2-6; 10 bases are a match to TRBD1. Germline values: CDR1 MNHEY, CDR2 SVGEGT. The CDR3 loop spans 18 amino acids. The CDR3 sequence: CASSYGTGVRSGPNVLTF. For the CDR3, the DNA is TGTGCCAGCAGTTACGGGACAGGGGTTCGGTCTGGGCCCAACGTCCTGACTTTC.

Remarks on this clonotype: A read error is possible here, since a much larger clone lies one base away. It is likely a read error, because the conserved phenylalanine at the end of the CDR3 is missing. The V and J genes are TRBV2 and TRBJ1-1; 7 bases are shared with TRBD1. Germline V gene data show CDR1 as SNHLY and CDR2 as FYNNEI. J gave up 1 base and V 6 bases, and 8 bases lay outside the gene matches. This CDR3 is 15 amino acids long. The DNA of the CDR3 is TGTGCCAGCAGCCCGCCAGGGACAGAGAACACTGAAGCTTTCCTT. It translates to CASSPPGTENTEAFL.

This clonotype was counted a few times. The V gene is TRBV29-1, the J gene TRBJ2-7, with TRBD1 identical over 8 bases. With 6 bases clipped from V and 2 bases from J, the junction kept 9 bases outside the gene matches. The CDR3 consists of 14 residues. The germline V gene encodes CDR1 SQVTM and CDR2 ANQGSEA. The CDR3: CSVLRDRTPYEQYF. Written as DNA, the CDR3 is TGCAGCGTCCTCCGGGACAGGACCCCCTACGAGCAGTACTTC.

The V gene is TRBV3-1, the J gene TRBJ2-1; a weak D match, TRBD2 (6 bases). Germline V gene lookup returns CDR1 LGHDT and CDR2 YNNKEL (reference sequence). This CDR3 is 14 amino acids long. Trimming took 1 base from V and 8 from J, leaving 12 bases between them. The CDR3 DNA is TGTGCCAGCAGCCAAGGTCAGGGAGGTGATGAGCAGTTCTTC. It codes for CASSQGQGGDEQFF.

There are a few counts of this clonotype. The chain couples TRBV5-4 to TRBJ2-1; 11 nucleotides agree with TRBD2. The J segment lost 9 bases and the V segment lost 4 bases, leaving 6 bases of the junction unmatched. This CDR3 region has 14 residues. Germline-derived CDR1 and CDR2 are SGHNT and YYREEE (reference sequence). The DNA of the CDR3 is TGTGCCAGCAGCCGGGGACTAGCGGCCGGTGAGCAGTTCTTC. This gives the protein CASSRGLAAGEQFF.

This clonotype has at least ten counts. The chain combines TRBV28 with TRBJ2-7, with unresolved D. Trimming took 9 bases from V and 1 from J, leaving 13 bases between them. This CDR3 comprises 13 residues. Germline CDR1 is MDHEN and CDR2 is SYDVKM. As DNA, the CDR3 is TGTGCCAGTCGGACGGGCTGGTCCTACGAGCAGTACTTC. Residues: CASRTGWSYEQYF.

This clonotype was counted between two and nine times. J is TRBJ1-5 and V is TRBV9, with 11 bases fitting TRBD1. Per the germline V gene, CDR1 is SGDLS and CDR2 is YYNGEE. The J segment lost 7 bases and the V segment lost 1 base, leaving 4 bases of the junction unmatched. This CDR3 is 15 amino acids long. The CDR3 protein is CASSVSDRGHQPQHF. The CDR3 region has the DNA TGTGCCAGCAGCGTATCGGACAGGGGGCACCAGCCCCAGCATTTT.

The CDR3 DNA is TGTGCCAGCCTTCCCCTTGGGGGCTCTAACTATGGCTACACCTTC. Translated, it gives CASLPLGGSNYGYTF. This chain uses TRBV19 with TRBJ1-2; D is possibly TRBD1 (6 bases). Germline CDR1 and CDR2: LNHDA and SQIVND (reference sequence). The length of the CDR3 is 15 residues. Trimming stripped 9 bases from V and 0 bases from J, with 17 bases between.

This clonotype was detected a few times. This chain joins TRBV25-1 and TRBJ2-1, with D possibly being TRBD2 (5 bases). Deletions cut 4 bases from V and 6 bases from J, with 16 bases between. The V gene's germline CDR1 is MGHDK and CDR2 SYGVNS. This CDR3 is 15 amino acids long. The CDR3 reads CASSATVRAINEQFF. Here the CDR3 DNA reads TGTGCCAGCAGTGCGACGGTGAGGGCCATCAATGAGCAGTTCTTC. Looking up the rest from reference TRBV25-1 and TRBJ2-1 gives the full variable domain: EADIYQTPRYLVIGTGKKITLECSQTMGHDKMYWYQQDPGMELHLIHYSYGVNSTEKGDLSSESTVSRIRTEHFPLTLESARPSHTSQYLCASSATVRAINEQFFGPGTRLTVL.

This clonotype was recorded at least ten times. V and J are TRBV20-1 and TRBJ1-4; maybe TRBD1 (5 bases). Trimming shortened V by 4 bases and J by 7 bases, and 13 bases separated the two germline ends. CDR1 is DFQATT, CDR2 SNEGSKA, per germline (reference sequence). The CDR3 loop spans 13 amino acids. The CDR3 DNA sequence: TGCAGTGCTACAGGGAATTTCGGTGAAAAACTGTTTTTT. Residues: CSATGNFGEKLFF.

This chain joins TRBV3-1 and TRBJ2-7, with 9 bases lining up with TRBD2. The V gene end was trimmed by 0 bases and the J gene end by 7 bases; junction bases not matched to a gene: 7. The length of the CDR3 is 15 residues. Germline-derived CDR1 and CDR2 are LGHDT and YNNKEL (reference sequence). This CDR3 is CASSQEVAGAGEQYF. Written as DNA, the CDR3 is TGTGCCAGCAGCCAAGAAGTAGCGGGGGCGGGGGAGCAGTACTTC.

This clonotype appeared a few times. This sequence joins TRBV14 and TRBJ1-4; D remains unclear. V gave up 4 bases and J gave up 4 bases, with 10 bases separating them. The CDR3 is 14 residues long. The germline CDR1 and CDR2 sequences are SGHDN and FVKESK. The CDR3 region is CASSPDLSNEKLFF. The CDR3 DNA reads as TGTGCCAGCAGCCCCGACTTGAGTAATGAAAAACTGTTTTTT. Full variable domain (missing parts from reference TRBV14 and TRBJ1-4): EAGVTQFPSHSVIEKGQTVTLRCDPISGHDNLYWYRRVMGKEIKFLLHFVKESKQDESGMPNNRFLAERTGGTYSTLKVQPAELEDSGVYFCASSPDLSNEKLFFGSGTQLSVL.

The chain couples TRBV3-1 to TRBJ2-7; 7 bases align to TRBD1. The trim removed 2 bases at V and 9 bases at J, leaving 10 bases unmatched. Germline CDR1 and CDR2: LGHDT and YNNKEL (reference sequence). This CDR3 has 14 amino acids. Here the CDR3 DNA reads TGTGCCAGCAGCCAAAGGACAGGTTTGGGTAGGCAGTACTTC. This sequence encodes CASSQRTGLGRQYF.

This clonotype was counted at least ten times. The chain couples TRBV6-2 or TRBV6-3 to TRBJ2-7; D remains unclear. V lost 5 bases and J lost 6, with 14 bases in between. The germline V gene encodes CDR1 MNHEY and CDR2 SVGEGT. The CDR3 spans 13 residues. CDR3 in amino acids: CASSPQRAREQYF. DNA for the CDR3: TGTGCCAGCAGTCCCCAAAGAGCTCGCGAGCAGTACTTC.

The V and J genes are TRBV19 and TRBJ2-3; 12 nucleotides line up with TRBD2. The CDR3 is 14 amino acids. Germline V lookup: CDR1 LNHDA, CDR2 SQIVND (reference sequence). V lost 5 bases, J lost 6 bases, and 3 bases stayed unmatched. CDR3 in amino acids: CASSGLAGMDTQYF. CDR3 in DNA: TGTGCCAGTAGTGGACTAGCGGGAATGGATACGCAGTATTTT.

In this sample, this clonotype turned up many times. J is TRBJ1-1 and V is TRBV3-1, with a tentative D call TRBD1 (5 bases). The V gene's germline CDR1 is LGHDT and CDR2 YNNKEL (reference sequence). V dropped 3 bases and J dropped 3 bases, with 11 bases sitting between them. This CDR3 contains 14 residues. DNA of the CDR3: TGTGCCAGCAGCCATCCGGGACGGGACACTGAAGCTTTCTTT. It is translated as CASSHPGRDTEAFF.

In this sample, this clonotype turned up many times. This chain links TRBV7-9 with TRBJ2-1; tentatively, D is TRBD2 (5 bases). The CDR3 totals 16 residues. Between the trimmed V and J ends, which lost 1 base and 9 bases, there was a span of 19 bases. Germline assignment: CDR1 SEHNR and CDR2 FQNEAQ (reference sequence). The CDR3 here is CASSLVGILLVGEQFF. The CDR3 coding sequence is TGTGCCAGCAGCTTAGTGGGGATATTACTAGTTGGTGAGCAGTTCTTC.

This clonotype occurred many times. V and J are TRBV28 and TRBJ2-7, with D maybe TRBD2 (7 bases). The germline V gene encodes CDR1 MDHEN and CDR2 SYDVKM. V was shortened by 6 bases and J by 7 bases, with 25 bases between the two germline ends. The CDR3 sequence is 16 residues long. CDR3 sequence (DNA): TGTGCCAGCAGACCCTCCGACAGGCTGAGCGGGATAGAGCAGTACTTC. Translated, it gives CASRPSDRLSGIEQYF. Looking up the rest from reference TRBV28 and TRBJ2-7 gives the full variable domain: DVKVTQSSRYLVKRTGEKVFLECVQDMDHENMFWYRQDPGLGLRLIYFSYDVKMKEKGDIPEGYSVSREKKERFSLILESASTNQTSMYLCASRPSDRLSGIEQYFGPGTRLTVT.

The V gene is TRBV14, the J gene TRBJ2-1; D call uncertain. V was shortened by 3 bases and J by 8 bases, with 8 bases between the two germline ends. Germline lookup yields CDR1 SGHDN and CDR2 FVKESK. There are 12 residues in the CDR3. In DNA form, the CDR3 reads TGTGCCAGCAGCCACGCGGTGGATGAGCAGTTCTTC. It encodes CASSHAVDEQFF.

The table lists this clonotype with many counts. This sequence joins TRBV2 and TRBJ2-7; weak D call: TRBD1 (6 bases). The CDR3 has 11 amino acids. CDR1 is SNHLY and CDR2 is FYNNEI in the germline V gene. V was cut by 11 bases and J by 2 bases, with 10 bases left in between. CDR3 DNA: TGTGCCTCAGGGGTGACCTACGAGCAGTACTTC. The encoded protein is CASGVTYEQYF. Full variable domain (outside the CDR3, taken from reference TRBV2 and TRBJ2-7): EPEVTQTPSHQVTQMGQEVILRCVPISNHLYFYWYRQILGQKVEFLVSFYNNEISEKSEIFDDQFSVERPDGSNFTLKIRSTKLEDSAMYFCASGVTYEQYFGPGTRLTVT.

This clonotype was detected ten times or more. The chain is built from TRBV28 and TRBJ2-7; 8 positions agree with TRBD1. V shed 6 bases, J shed 0 bases, and the junction held 7 bases outside the gene matches. Germline lookup yields CDR1 MDHEN and CDR2 SYDVKM. The CDR3 runs to 15 residues. The CDR3 DNA reads TGTGCCAGCAGAACGGACAGGGAATACTCCTACGAGCAGTACTTC. It codes for CASRTDREYSYEQYF.